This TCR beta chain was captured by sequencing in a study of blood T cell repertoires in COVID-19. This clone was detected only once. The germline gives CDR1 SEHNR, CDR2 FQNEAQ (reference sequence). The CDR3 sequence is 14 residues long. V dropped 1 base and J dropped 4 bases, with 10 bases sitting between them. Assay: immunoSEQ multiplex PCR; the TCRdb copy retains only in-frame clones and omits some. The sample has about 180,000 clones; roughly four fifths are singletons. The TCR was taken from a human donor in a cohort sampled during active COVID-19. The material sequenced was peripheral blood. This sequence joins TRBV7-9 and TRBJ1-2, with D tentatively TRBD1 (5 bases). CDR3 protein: CASSLGGGAYGYTF. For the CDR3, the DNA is TGTGCCAGCAGCTTAGGGGGCGGAGCCTATGGCTACACCTTC.